These 11 T cell receptor beta chains originate from one sample sequenced in a study of cytomegalovirus exposure and HLA in healthy donors. PCR was performed using 60 Vbeta and 13 Jbeta primers. Some clones are missing from TCRdb's copy, which holds only in-frame ones; the method was immunoSEQ multiplex PCR. Among 110,000 or so clones listed, roughly 71% were seen once. The sample consisted of PBMCs. The receptors come from a man aged 18 to 30 in good health and CMV-seropositive.

This chain joins TRBV7-2 and TRBJ1-2, with 9 bases that match TRBD1. This CDR3 is built from 15 residues. J was trimmed by 3 bases and V by 5 bases; bases with no gene match: 7. Looked up from germline, CDR1 is SGHTA and CDR2 is FQGNSA. In nucleotides, the CDR3 is TGTGCCAGCAGCGCCCGGGACAGGGCCCACTATGGCTACACCTTC. It codes for CASSARDRAHYGYTF.

This clone was observed a handful of times. The gene calls are TRBV4-2 and TRBJ2-2, with 14 bases identical to TRBD2. J gave up 5 bases and V 0 bases, and 11 bases lay outside the gene matches. Germline values: CDR1 LGHNA, CDR2 YNFKEQ. The CDR3 is 20 amino acids. The CDR3 DNA reads as TGTGCCAGCAGCCAAGACGCGGGACTAGCGGGGGCCACGGGGACCGGGGAGCTGTTTTTT. It specifies CASSQDAGLAGATGTGELFF.

The rearrangement joins TRBV6-5 to TRBJ2-3; possible D gene TRBD1, 5 bases. Trimming removed 6 bases from V and 1 base from J, with 11 bases in between. Germline V gene lookup returns CDR1 MNHEY and CDR2 SVGAGI. The CDR3 extends over 14 amino acids. The CDR3 sequence is CASRPDRRTDTQYF. CDR3 nucleotides: TGTGCCAGCAGACCAGACAGACGCACAGATACGCAGTATTTT.

This clone occurred once. This sequence joins TRBV11-2 and TRBJ2-1, with 8 bases identical to TRBD1. CDR3 size: 12 residues. Trimming removed 5 bases from V and 10 bases from J; junction bases left unmatched: 4. Germline-derived CDR1 and CDR2 are SGHAT and FQNNGV. The CDR3 protein is CASSLRTGEQFF. Here the CDR3 DNA reads TGTGCCAGCAGCCTACGGACAGGGGAGCAGTTCTTC.

CDR3 nucleotides: TGCGCCAGCAGCAGGGGTGACTCCCTCGGCACTGAAGCTTTCTTT. Its translation is CASSRGDSLGTEAFF. The chain combines TRBV5-1 with TRBJ1-1, with a weak D call TRBD1 (5 bases). CDR3 size: 15 residues. Trimming stripped 4 bases from V and 4 bases from J, with 17 bases between. Germline lookup yields CDR1 SGHRS and CDR2 YFSETQ.

The chain links TRBV2 to TRBJ2-7, with a possible D match to TRBD1 (6 bases). CDR1 is SNHLY, CDR2 FYNNEI, per germline. V shed 6 bases and J shed 5 bases, with 14 bases lying between them. This CDR3 has 13 amino acids. The CDR3: CASSSSGAHEQYF. For the CDR3, the DNA is TGTGCCAGCAGCTCCTCAGGGGCACACGAGCAGTACTTC.

This clone was seen a few times. This chain connects TRBV4-1 to TRBJ2-7; 10 bases line up with TRBD2. Per the germline V gene, CDR1 is MGHRA and CDR2 is YSYEKL. V shed 1 base, J shed 0 bases, and the junction held 3 bases outside the gene matches. The CDR3 is 16 amino acids. The CDR3 nucleotides are TGCGCCAGCAGCCAAGGGACTAGCGGATCCTCCTACGAGCAGTACTTC. Its translation: CASSQGTSGSSYEQYF.

The chain couples TRBV4-1 to TRBJ1-1; unclear D gene. CDR1 and CDR2 (germline): MGHRA, YSYEKL. Between the trimmed V and J ends, which lost 4 bases and 5 bases, there was a span of 8 bases. The CDR3 has 12 amino acids. Here the CDR3 DNA reads TGCGCCAGCAGCCCGGGGAGGACTGAAGCTTTCTTT. Its protein is CASSPGRTEAFF.

This rearrangement joins TRBV9 to TRBJ2-3, with no clear D. Trimming stripped 0 bases from V and 2 bases from J, with 4 bases between. The CDR3 totals 13 residues. Germline lookup yields CDR1 SGDLS and CDR2 YYNGEE. Written as DNA, the CDR3 is TGTGCCAGCAGCGTAGAACACACAGATACGCAGTATTTT. It is translated as CASSVEHTDTQYF. Looking up the rest from reference TRBV9 and TRBJ2-3 gives the full variable domain: DSGVTQTPKHLITATGQRVTLRCSPRSGDLSVYWYQQSLDQGLQFLIQYYNGEERAKGNILERFSAQQFPDLHSELNLSSLELGDSALYFCASSVEHTDTQYFGPGTRLTVL.

V usage is TRBV5-1 and J usage is TRBJ1-1, with no clear D. CDR3 length equals 14 residues. The ends were cut back, 10 bases at V and 0 bases at J, with 16 bases in the middle. CDR1 SGHRS and CDR2 YFSETQ come from the germline V gene. The CDR3 coding sequence is TGCGCCTCAGCAGCGAGGCTCATGAACACTGAAGCTTTCTTT. This codes for CASAARLMNTEAFF. The full variable domain, in which reference TRBV5-1 and TRBJ1-1 provide the parts outside the CDR3, is KAGVTQTPRYLIKTRGQQVTLSCSPISGHRSVSWYQQTPGQGLQFLFEYFSETQRNKGNFPGRFSGRQFSNSRSEMNVSTLELGDSALYLCASAARLMNTEAFFGQGTRLTVV.

The chain's CDR3 is CASSLQLWDTQYF. The CDR3 region has the DNA TGTGCCAGCAGCTTACAACTGTGGGATACGCAGTATTTT. This chain uses TRBV7-3 with TRBJ2-3; D unresolved. The germline gives CDR1 SGHTA, CDR2 FQGTGA. There are 13 residues in the CDR3. Trimming pared 2 bases from V and 6 bases from J, leaving 9 bases between.